This TCR beta chain derives from a study of cytomegalovirus exposure and HLA in healthy donors. The germline CDR1 and CDR2 sequences are SGHDT and YYEEEE. The junction had 11 bases not matched to a gene; V was cut back by 4 bases and J by 4 bases. CDR3 size: 16 residues. Amplification used 60 Vbeta primers and 13 Jbeta primers. Assay: immunoSEQ multiplex PCR; the TCRdb copy retains only in-frame clones and omits some. The sample gives about 90,000 clones, around 84% of which show up once; 2.1% is in the top ten. The receptor comes from a man aged 18 to 30 in good health and CMV-seronegative. This rearrangement joins TRBV5-6 to TRBJ1-2; 9 nucleotides line up with TRBD1. The sample was PBMCs. CDR3 coding DNA: TGTGCCAGCAGCCCTGTGTTGGGACAGGGCATCTATGGCTACACCTTC. Amino acids: CASSPVLGQGIYGYTF.